The source of this TCR beta chain is a study of CD8 T cells in Susac syndrome (dated by TCRdb to about 2019). Turning to the overall study: Whether CD8+ T cell activation and differentiation in Susac syndrome was antigen driven was tested using repertoire sequencing. The paper's findings and limits, for the study overall: The number of individuals in the TCR sequencing and HLA analysis was acknowledged as relatively small.

Peripheral blood CD8+ and CD4+ T cells from healthy donors, Susac syndrome patients and multiple sclerosis patients were profiled using high-throughput TCR beta sequencing. The multiple sclerosis controls were treatment-naive patients who had stable or active relapsing-remitting disease and met the revised McDonald criteria. Bulk CD8+ and CD4+ T cells were purified magnetically by negative isolation, whereas CD8+ TEMRA cells were enriched by FACS. Blood was collected in EDTA tubes and processed within 24 hours, with PBMCs isolated through density gradient centrifugation. PBMCs intended for TCR sequencing were cryopreserved in liquid nitrogen and were subsequently thawed in a 37 degrees C water bath. A purity of at least 90% was achieved for sorted or isolated CD4+, CD8+ and CD8+ TEMRA cells. V and J are truncated by 2 bases and 8 bases respectively, leaving an intervening sequence of 21 bases. CDR1 KGHSH and CDR2 LQKENI were looked up in the germline V gene. The CDR3 starts with the cysteine, ends with the phenylalanine, and has 16 residues. Of the read, only the CDR3 DNA is kept; its 48 bases are in frame from base 1.

A word on this clonotype: Its cognate antigen has yet to be identified. Base qualities are not provided; no much larger clone lies one nucleotide away.

RNA was extracted with the RNeasy kit and roughly 0.45 to 1 ug was reverse transcribed using random hexamers. The immunoSEQ multiplex PCR assay, which covers 54 Vbeta and 13 Jbeta segments, was used to amplify TCR beta CDR3 regions. PCR amplification bias was corrected by using a synthetic template baseline for primer optimization and computational correction. Per the original workflow: Reads were annotated to V, D and J genes per IMGT and analyzed with immunoSEQ Analyzer, keeping only productive sequences. To calculate clonality, Shannon entropy was normalized by log2 of the number of productive unique sequences and then subtracted from one. For each patient and control, public and private clones were evaluated within the 100 most prevalent clones. Clones were defined as Susac-specific when absent from the healthy and MS cohorts, from approximately 1,100 published viral clones and from other ImmuneACCESS disease sequences. Using fastp at Q25 and MiXCR, TCRdb reprocessed the public reads and kept productive beta chains. Rows are combined by CDR3 protein, so each entry shows the most common genes and DNA. TCRdb's processing, not the authors' own work, is the source of the V and J calls. The table for this sample lists about 120,000 distinct CDR3 sequences; 85% to 95% of them were counted only once. The ten largest clones represent roughly 0.088% of the sample.

This sequence was found in a human donor with multiple sclerosis. The chain employs TRBV18 and TRBJ1-2, with TRBD1 perhaps the D gene, on 6 matching bases. The specimen was CD4+ T cells from PBMCs. The DNA is as follows: TGTGCCAGCTCACCATCAAATCAGGCAGGGGCCGTGGGCTACACCTTC. The resulting protein is CASSPSNQAGAVGYTF.